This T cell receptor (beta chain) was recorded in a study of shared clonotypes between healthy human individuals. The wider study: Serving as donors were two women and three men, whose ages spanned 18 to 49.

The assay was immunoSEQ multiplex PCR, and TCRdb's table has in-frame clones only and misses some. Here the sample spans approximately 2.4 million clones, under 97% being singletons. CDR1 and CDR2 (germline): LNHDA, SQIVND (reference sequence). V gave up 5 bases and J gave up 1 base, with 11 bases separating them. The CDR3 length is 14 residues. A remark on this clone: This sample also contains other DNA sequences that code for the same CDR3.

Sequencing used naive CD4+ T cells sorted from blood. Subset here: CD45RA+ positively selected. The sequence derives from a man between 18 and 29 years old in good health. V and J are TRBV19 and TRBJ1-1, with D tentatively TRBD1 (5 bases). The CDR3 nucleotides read TGTGCCAGTAGTCCCGGGACTCCGAACACTGAAGCTTTCTTT. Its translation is CASSPGTPNTEAFF. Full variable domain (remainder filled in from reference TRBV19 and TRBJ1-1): DGGITQSPKYLFRKEGQNVTLSCEQNLNHDAMYWYRQDPGQGLRLIYYSQIVNDFQKGDIAEGYSVSREKKESFPLTVTSAQKNPTAFYLCASSPGTPNTEAFFGQGTRLTVV.